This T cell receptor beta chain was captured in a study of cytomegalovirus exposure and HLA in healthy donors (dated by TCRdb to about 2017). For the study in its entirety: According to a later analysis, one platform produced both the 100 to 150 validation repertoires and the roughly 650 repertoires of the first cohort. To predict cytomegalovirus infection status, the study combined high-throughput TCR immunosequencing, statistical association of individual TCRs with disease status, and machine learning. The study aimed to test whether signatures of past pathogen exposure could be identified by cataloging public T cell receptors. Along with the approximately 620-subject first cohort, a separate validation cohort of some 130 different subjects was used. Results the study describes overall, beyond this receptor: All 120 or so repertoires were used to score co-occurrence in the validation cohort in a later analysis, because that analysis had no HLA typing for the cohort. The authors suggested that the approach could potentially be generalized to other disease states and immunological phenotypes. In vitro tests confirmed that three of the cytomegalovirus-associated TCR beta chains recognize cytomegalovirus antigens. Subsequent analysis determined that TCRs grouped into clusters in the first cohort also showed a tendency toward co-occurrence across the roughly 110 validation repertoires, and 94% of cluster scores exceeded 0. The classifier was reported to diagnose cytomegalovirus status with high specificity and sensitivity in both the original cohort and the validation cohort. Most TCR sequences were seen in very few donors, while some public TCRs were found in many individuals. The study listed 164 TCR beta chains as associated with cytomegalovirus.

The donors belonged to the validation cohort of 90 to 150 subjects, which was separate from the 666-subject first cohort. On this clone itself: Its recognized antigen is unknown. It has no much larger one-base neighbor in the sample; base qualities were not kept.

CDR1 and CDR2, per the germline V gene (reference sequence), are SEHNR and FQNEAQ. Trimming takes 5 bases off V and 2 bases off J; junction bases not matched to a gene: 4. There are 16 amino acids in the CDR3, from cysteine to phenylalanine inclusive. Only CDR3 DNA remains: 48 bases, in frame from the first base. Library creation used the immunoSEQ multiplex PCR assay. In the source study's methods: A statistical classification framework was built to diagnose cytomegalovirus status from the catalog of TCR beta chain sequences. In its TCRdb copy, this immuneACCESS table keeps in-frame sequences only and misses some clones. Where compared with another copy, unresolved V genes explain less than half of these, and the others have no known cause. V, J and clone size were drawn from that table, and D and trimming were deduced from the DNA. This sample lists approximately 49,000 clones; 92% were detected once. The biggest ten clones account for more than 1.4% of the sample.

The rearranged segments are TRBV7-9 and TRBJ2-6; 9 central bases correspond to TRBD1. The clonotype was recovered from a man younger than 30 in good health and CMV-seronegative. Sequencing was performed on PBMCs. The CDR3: CASSPTGGTGANVLTF. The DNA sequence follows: TGTGCCAGCAGCCCGACAGGGGGAACTGGGGCCAACGTCCTGACTTTC.